This is a list of T cell receptor beta chains from one sample in a study of blood T cell repertoires in COVID-19. The protocol was immunoSEQ multiplex PCR, while the TCRdb copy is restricted to in-frame clones and leaves out a portion. The sample includes roughly 670,000 clones, 85% to 90% of them seen just once. Sequenced: peripheral blood. All receptors derive from a woman aged 18-35 years with acute or convalescent COVID-19. The CDR3 runs from the conserved cysteine through the conserved F or W. D genes are given only for firm matches. Not every row has a clone size; where given, it reads once, few, many or a size class.

D	size	V	J	DNA	CDR3
TRBD1	few	TRBV7-2	TRBJ2-7	TGTGCCAGCAGCTTAGAGCAGGGGGCCTCCTACGAGCAGTACTTC	CASSLEQGASYEQYF
TRBD1	NA	TRBV6-5	TRBJ2-7	TGTGCCACCGGGACAGGGCGGCACGAGCAGTACTTC	CATGTGRHEQYF
NA	NA	TRBV19	TRBJ1-5	TGTGCCAGTAGTATTAATGGGGGGAAGAATAGCAATCAGCCCCAGCATTTT	CASSINGGKNSNQPQHF
NA	NA	TRBV27	TRBJ2-7	TGTGCCAGCAGTTGGGGGCGTCAGGGGGGCTACGAGCAGTACTTC	CASSWGRQGGYEQYF
TRBD1	NA	TRBV7-8	TRBJ1-2	TGTGCCAGCAGCTTAGGGGGACAGGGATCCCGCTATGGCTACACCTTC	CASSLGGQGSRYGYTF
NA	few	TRBV19	TRBJ1-3	TGTGCCAGTAGTATCCCGGGACGCCAGACGGGGGACACCATATATTTT	CASSIPGRQTGDTIYF
NA	NA	TRBV12-3/TRBV12-4	TRBJ2-1	TGTGCCAGCAGTCTCGACAGAGACAATGAGCAGTTCTTC	CASSLDRDNEQFF
NA	NA	TRBV24-1	TRBJ2-2	TGTGCCACCTCCGGGACTCGCGACACCGGGGAGCTGTTTTTT	CATSGTRDTGELFF
TRBD1	NA	TRBV9	TRBJ1-3	TGTGCCAGCAGCGAGGACAGGGTTTCTGGAAACACCATATATTTT	CASSEDRVSGNTIYF
NA	NA	TRBV7-8	TRBJ2-3	TGTGCCAGCAGCTTAGTGCGTCCGTCGAACACAGATACGCAGTATTTT	CASSLVRPSNTDTQYF
NA	NA	TRBV9	TRBJ1-5	TGTGCCAGCAGCCTCCGCCCGGGCGGGCAGCCCCAGCATTTT	CASSLRPGGQPQHF
TRBD2	NA	TRBV27	TRBJ2-1	TGTGCCAGCAGTTCGATAGCGGGGGGGCCAAGCAGCGAGCAGTTCTTC	CASSSIAGGPSSEQFF
TRBD2	NA	TRBV6-2/TRBV6-3	TRBJ2-1	TGTGCCAGCAGTTACATTACTAGCGGGAATGAGCAGTTCTTC	CASSYITSGNEQFF
TRBD2	NA	TRBV5-6	TRBJ2-1	TGTGCCAGCAGCCCCGGGGGGACGGGGGGTTCCCAGTTCTTC	CASSPGGTGGSQFF
NA	NA	TRBV30	TRBJ2-6	TGTGCCTGGAACACCCGCCATGTTCCCAGTTCTGGGGCCAACGTCCTGACTTTC	CAWNTRHVPSSGANVLTF
NA	NA	TRBV9	TRBJ2-3	TGTGCCAGCAGCGAACTGCGGCCCCATAGCACAGATACGCAGTATTTT	CASSELRPHSTDTQYF
NA	NA	TRBV3-1/TRBV3-2	TRBJ2-2	TGTGCCAGCAGCCAAGATAAAGGGGGAAAGACCGCGGCCGGGGAGCTGTTTTTT	CASSQDKGGKTAAGELFF
NA	NA	TRBV5-5	TRBJ1-5	TGTGCCAGCAGCTTTTGGGGGGAGTATAGCAATCAGCCCCAGCATTTT	CASSFWGEYSNQPQHF
NA	NA	TRBV6-5	TRBJ2-2	TGTGCCAGCAGTTACTCTAGTAACACCGGGGAGCTGTTTTTT	CASSYSSNTGELFF
TRBD2	NA	TRBV11-2	TRBJ2-2	TGTGCCAGCAGCTCGGGACTAGCGGGCTTGCGAGGGGAGCTGTTTTTT	CASSSGLAGLRGELFF
TRBD1	NA	TRBV5-1	TRBJ1-2	TGCGCCAGCAGCTCCCCGAGTATCGAGTCGTCGACAGGGCAGAACATAGACTATGGCTACACCTTC	CASSSPSIESSTGQNIDYGYTF
NA	NA	TRBV7-9	TRBJ1-6	TGTGCCAGCAGCGGTACAGGGACCGTCTATAATTCACCCCTCCACTTT	CASSGTGTVYNSPLHF